This T cell receptor beta chain originates from a study of low-dose radiotherapy and immunotherapy resistance in tumors. Study information: The drug cyclophosphamide was given into a vein at 200 mg/m2 every two weeks, one day before radiation and immunotherapy.

This clonotype was seen repeatedly, ten times or more. There are 13 residues in the CDR3. CDR1 SGHTA and CDR2 FQGNSA come from the germline V gene. With 9 bases removed from V and 2 bases from J, the gap between germline ends came to 13 bases. Stated time point: before trial treatment. Every donor's regimen consisted of nivolumab, ipilimumab, aspirin, low-dose cyclophosphamide and low-dose radiotherapy. Eligibility was restricted to patients presenting with advanced solid tumors that lacked tumor-infiltrating lymphocytes. Gene-specific TRAV and TRBV primers were used for first-strand cDNA, covering alpha and beta chains. TCRs were put through 20 to 25 PCR cycles of amplification with Phusion. A constant-region primer and the V-primer adapter served as the primer pair. TCRdb re-derived calls from the reads in MiXCR, one entry per CDR3 protein. The sample has tens of thousands of distinct CDR3 sequences; more than 25% are singletons.

The chain has TRBV7-2 and TRBJ2-5; either TRBD1 or TRBD2 may supply D (5 bases each). This TCR was sampled from a male donor with rectosigmoid adenocarcinoma. Here the sequenced sample was PBMCs, taken before treatment. This CDR3 is CARWWGKQETQYF. CDR3 nucleotides: TGTGCCAGGTGGTGGGGGAAACAAGAGACCCAGTACTTC.